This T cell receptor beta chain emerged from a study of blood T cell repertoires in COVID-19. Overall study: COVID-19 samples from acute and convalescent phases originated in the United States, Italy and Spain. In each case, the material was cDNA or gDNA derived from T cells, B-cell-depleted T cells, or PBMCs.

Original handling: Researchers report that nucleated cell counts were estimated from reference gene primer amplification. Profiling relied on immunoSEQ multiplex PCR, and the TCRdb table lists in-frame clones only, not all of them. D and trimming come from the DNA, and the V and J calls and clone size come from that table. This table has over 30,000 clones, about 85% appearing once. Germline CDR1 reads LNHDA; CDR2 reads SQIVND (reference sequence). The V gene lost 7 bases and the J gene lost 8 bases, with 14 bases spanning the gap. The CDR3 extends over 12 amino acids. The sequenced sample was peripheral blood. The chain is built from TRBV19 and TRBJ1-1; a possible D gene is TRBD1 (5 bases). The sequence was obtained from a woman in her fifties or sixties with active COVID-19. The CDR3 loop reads CASTKSAGEAFF. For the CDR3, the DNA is TGTGCCAGTACTAAATCGGCAGGGGAAGCTTTCTTT. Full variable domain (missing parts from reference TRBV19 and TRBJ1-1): DGGITQSPKYLFRKEGQNVTLSCEQNLNHDAMYWYRQDPGQGLRLIYYSQIVNDFQKGDIAEGYSVSREKKESFPLTVTSAQKNPTAFYLCASTKSAGEAFFGQGTRLTVV.